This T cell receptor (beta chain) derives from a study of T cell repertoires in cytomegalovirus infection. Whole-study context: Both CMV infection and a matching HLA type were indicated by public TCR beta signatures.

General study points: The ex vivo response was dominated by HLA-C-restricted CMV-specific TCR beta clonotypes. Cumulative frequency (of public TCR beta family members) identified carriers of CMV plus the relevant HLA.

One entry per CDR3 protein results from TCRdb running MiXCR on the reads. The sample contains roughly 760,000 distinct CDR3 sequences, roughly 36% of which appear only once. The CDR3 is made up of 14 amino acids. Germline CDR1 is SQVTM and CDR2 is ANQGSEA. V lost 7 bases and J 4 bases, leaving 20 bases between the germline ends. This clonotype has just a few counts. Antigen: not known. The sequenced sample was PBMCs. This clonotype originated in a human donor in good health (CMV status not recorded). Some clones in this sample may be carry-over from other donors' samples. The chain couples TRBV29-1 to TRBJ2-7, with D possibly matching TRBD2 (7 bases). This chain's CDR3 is CSATSGSGTYEQYF. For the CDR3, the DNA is TGCAGCGCCACGTCAGGCAGCGGGACATACGAGCAGTACTTC.